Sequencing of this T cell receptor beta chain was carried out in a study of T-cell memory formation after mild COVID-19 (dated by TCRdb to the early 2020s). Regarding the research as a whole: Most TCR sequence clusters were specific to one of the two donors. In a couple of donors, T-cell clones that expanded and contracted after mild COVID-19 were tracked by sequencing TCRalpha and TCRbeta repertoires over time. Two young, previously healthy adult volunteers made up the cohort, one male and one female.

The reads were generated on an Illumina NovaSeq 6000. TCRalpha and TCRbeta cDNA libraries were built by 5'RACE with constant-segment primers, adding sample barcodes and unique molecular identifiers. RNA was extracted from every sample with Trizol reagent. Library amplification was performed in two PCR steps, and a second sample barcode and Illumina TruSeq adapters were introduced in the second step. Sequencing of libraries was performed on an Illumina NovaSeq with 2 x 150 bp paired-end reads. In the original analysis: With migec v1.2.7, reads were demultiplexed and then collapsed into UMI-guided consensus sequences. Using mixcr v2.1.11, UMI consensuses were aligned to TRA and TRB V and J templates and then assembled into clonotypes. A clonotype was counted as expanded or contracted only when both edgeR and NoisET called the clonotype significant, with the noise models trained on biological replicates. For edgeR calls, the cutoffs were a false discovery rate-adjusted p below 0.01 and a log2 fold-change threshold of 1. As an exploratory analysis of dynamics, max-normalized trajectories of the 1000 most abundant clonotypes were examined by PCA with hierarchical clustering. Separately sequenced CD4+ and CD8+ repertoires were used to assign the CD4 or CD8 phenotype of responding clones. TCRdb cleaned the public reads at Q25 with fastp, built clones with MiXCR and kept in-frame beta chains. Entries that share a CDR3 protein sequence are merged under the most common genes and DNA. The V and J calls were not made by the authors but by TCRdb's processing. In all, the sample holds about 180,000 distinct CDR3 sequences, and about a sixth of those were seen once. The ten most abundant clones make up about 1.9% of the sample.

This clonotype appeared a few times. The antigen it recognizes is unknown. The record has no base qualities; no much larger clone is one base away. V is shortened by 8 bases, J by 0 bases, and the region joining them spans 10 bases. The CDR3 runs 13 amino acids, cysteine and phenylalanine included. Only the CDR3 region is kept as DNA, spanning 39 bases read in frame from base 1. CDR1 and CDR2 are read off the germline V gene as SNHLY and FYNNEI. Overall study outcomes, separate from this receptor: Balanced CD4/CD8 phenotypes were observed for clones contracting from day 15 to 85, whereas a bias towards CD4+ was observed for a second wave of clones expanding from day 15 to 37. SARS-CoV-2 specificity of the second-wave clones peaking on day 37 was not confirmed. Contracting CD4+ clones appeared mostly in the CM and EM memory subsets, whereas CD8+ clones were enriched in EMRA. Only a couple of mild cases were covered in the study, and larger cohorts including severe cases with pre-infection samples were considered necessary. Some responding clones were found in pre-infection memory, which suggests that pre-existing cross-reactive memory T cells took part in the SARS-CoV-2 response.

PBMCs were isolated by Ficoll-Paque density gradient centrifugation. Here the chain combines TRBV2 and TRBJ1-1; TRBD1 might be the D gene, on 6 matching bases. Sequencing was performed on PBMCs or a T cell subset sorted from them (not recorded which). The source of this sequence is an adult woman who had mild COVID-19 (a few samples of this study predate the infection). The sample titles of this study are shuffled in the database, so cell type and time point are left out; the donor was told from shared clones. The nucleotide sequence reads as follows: TGTGCCAGCTCAGGGGAGATGAACACTGAAGCTTTCTTT. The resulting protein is CASSGEMNTEAFF.